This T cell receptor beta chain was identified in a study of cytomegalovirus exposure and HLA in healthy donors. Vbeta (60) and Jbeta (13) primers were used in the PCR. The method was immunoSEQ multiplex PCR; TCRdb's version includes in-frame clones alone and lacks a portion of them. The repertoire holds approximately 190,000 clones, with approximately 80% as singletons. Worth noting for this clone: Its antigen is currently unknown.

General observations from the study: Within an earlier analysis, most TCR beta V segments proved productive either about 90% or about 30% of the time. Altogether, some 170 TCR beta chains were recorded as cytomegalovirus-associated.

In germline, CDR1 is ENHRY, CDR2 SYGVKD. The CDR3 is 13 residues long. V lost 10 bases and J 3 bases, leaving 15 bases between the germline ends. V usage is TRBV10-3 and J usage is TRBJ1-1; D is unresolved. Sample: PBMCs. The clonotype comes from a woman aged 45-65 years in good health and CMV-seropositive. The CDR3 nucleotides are TGTGCCACCGTCGGGAGGGAAGACACTGAAGCTTTCTTT. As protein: CATVGREDTEAFF.